These T cell receptor beta chains were read from a single sample in a study of blood T cell repertoires in COVID-19. Libraries were prepared by immunoSEQ multiplex PCR; TCRdb keeps only in-frame clonotypes and omits some of them. The table shows around 150,000 clones, with less than 85% occurring only once. The source material was peripheral blood. The source is a human donor with acute or convalescent COVID-19. The donor label of this sample is uncertain. Each CDR3 is given with its conserved first and last residue. The D gene is left open where the match is weak. Clone size appears in some rows only: once, few, many, or a class for an expanded clone.

size,V,J,D,DNA,CDR3
-,TRBV30,TRBJ1-2,-,TGTGCCTGGACTAGCACAGGGCAAAAGGGCTACACCTTC,CAWTSTGQKGYTF
-,TRBV10-3,TRBJ2-3,-,TGTGCCATCAGTGAGTGGGCCGGCGGGGTATCGGATACGCAGTATTTT,CAISEWAGGVSDTQYF
few,TRBV7-8,TRBJ1-5,-,TGTGCCAGCAGCTTGCAGGGCTCCTTCAATCAGCCCCAGCATTTT,CASSLQGSFNQPQHF
-,TRBV6-5,TRBJ2-1,TRBD1,TGTGCCAGCAGATCGGGACAGAGAGGAAACAATGAGCAGTTCTTC,CASRSGQRGNNEQFF
-,TRBV10-3,TRBJ1-5,TRBD1,TGTGCCATCAGCCCCGGACAGGGGGCTCAGCCCCAGCATTTT,CAISPGQGAQPQHF
-,TRBV6-5,TRBJ2-7,TRBD1,TGTGCCAGCAGTTCCCGGGACAGGGGACGCGAGCAGTACTTC,CASSSRDRGREQYF
-,TRBV5-4,TRBJ1-1,-,TGTGCCAGCAGCCCCCGGACAGTCTCCACTGAAGCTTTCTTT,CASSPRTVSTEAFF
-,TRBV3-1/TRBV3-2,TRBJ2-3,TRBD1,TGTGCCAGCAGCTACCGGACAGGGACGGACACAGATACGCAGTATTTT,CASSYRTGTDTDTQYF
-,TRBV9,TRBJ1-2,-,TGTGCCAGCAAGAGGGAACCGAATGGCTACACCTTC,CASKREPNGYTF
-,TRBV5-4,TRBJ2-1,-,TGTGCCAGCAGCTTGGCAGCGGACAATGAGCAGTTCTTC,CASSLAADNEQFF
few,TRBV30,TRBJ1-1,TRBD1,TGTGCCTGGACCTACTACAGGGGGACTGAAGCTTTCTTT,CAWTYYRGTEAFF
once,TRBV2,TRBJ1-5,TRBD1,TGTGCCAGCAATGGAGGACAGGGGGCTGGTCAGCCCCAGCATTTT,CASNGGQGAGQPQHF
-,TRBV9,TRBJ1-2,TRBD1,TGTGCCAGCAGCCTTGACGACAGGGACCACACCTTC,CASSLDDRDHTF
once,TRBV5-1,TRBJ1-1,-,TGCGCCAGCAGCTTGGCCGTGGGGCCGATGAACACTGAAGCTTTCTTT,CASSLAVGPMNTEAFF
-,TRBV24-1,TRBJ2-3,-,TGTGCCACCAGTGCCCTCGGGGGTGGCACAGATACGCAGTATTTT,CATSALGGGTDTQYF
-,TRBV7-8,TRBJ1-2,-,TGTGCCAGCAGCTTCGATAAGGGGTCTACTAACTATGGCTACACCTTC,CASSFDKGSTNYGYTF
-,TRBV5-6,TRBJ2-1,-,TGTGCCAGCAGCCCCTCAGGGTTTTTCTACAATGAGCAGTTCTTC,CASSPSGFFYNEQFF
once,TRBV2,TRBJ1-6,-,TGTGCCAGCAGCGCCGAGGGGGTAGGCAATTCACCCCTCCACTTT,CASSAEGVGNSPLHF
-,TRBV5-1,TRBJ2-7,TRBD1,TGCGCCAGCAGCTTTGGACAGGGAGGTATGACCTACGAGCAGTACTTC,CASSFGQGGMTYEQYF
once,TRBV15,TRBJ1-5,-,TGTGCCACCAGCCAGGGTCTCCTACCACAGCCCCAGCATTTT,CATSQGLLPQPQHF
once,TRBV12-1,TRBJ2-1,-,TGTGCCAGCAGCTTTGTGGAGTCCTACAATGAGCAGTTCTTC,CASSFVESYNEQFF
few,TRBV6-5,TRBJ2-5,TRBD2,TGTGCCAGCAGCCGAGCGGGGGGGCGTGAGACCCAGTACTTC,CASSRAGGRETQYF
few,TRBV7-9,TRBJ1-1,TRBD1,TGTGCCAGCAGCAACCACCGGGACAGGAACACTGAAGCTTTCTTT,CASSNHRDRNTEAFF
-,TRBV19,TRBJ1-5,-,TGTGCCAGTAGTATCGTAGGCCGGGGGGGTCAGCCCCAGCATTTT,CASSIVGRGGQPQHF
-,TRBV7-8,TRBJ2-7,-,TGTGCCAGCAGCTTAGCGAAGAGGGCCTACGAGCAGTACTTC,CASSLAKRAYEQYF
-,TRBV18,TRBJ1-6,-,TGTGCCAGCTCACCGAGTGAATCACCCCTCCACTTT,CASSPSESPLHF
-,TRBV19,TRBJ1-3,TRBD1,TGTGCCAGCTCCGACTTGACAGGGACTGGAAACACCATATATTTT,CASSDLTGTGNTIYF
few,TRBV11-2,TRBJ2-7,-,TGTGCCAGCAGCTTAGGGAATAGGGGTGGGTCCTACGAGCAGTACTTC,CASSLGNRGGSYEQYF
-,TRBV12-3/TRBV12-4,TRBJ2-3,-,TGTGCCACCACAGATTCGAGCACAGATACGCAGTATTTT,CATTDSSTDTQYF
-,TRBV7-2,TRBJ1-2,-,TGTGCCAGCAGCTTTCCGGGACTTCCTAACTATGGCTACACCTTC,CASSFPGLPNYGYTF
-,TRBV4-2,TRBJ2-3,TRBD1,TGTGCCAGCAGCCAAGATCCGGGACAGGAAGATACGCAGTATTTT,CASSQDPGQEDTQYF
-,TRBV3-1/TRBV3-2,TRBJ2-7,-,TGTGCCAGCAGCCAAACGGACGAGCAGTACTTC,CASSQTDEQYF
few,TRBV11-2,TRBJ2-3,-,TGTGCCAGCAGCTCAATGACTGGTACCTCTTACACAGATACGCAGTATTTT,CASSSMTGTSYTDTQYF
-,TRBV9,TRBJ1-3,-,TGTGCCAGCAGCGTAGGACAGTCAAGCTCTGGAAACACCATATATTTT,CASSVGQSSSGNTIYF
-,TRBV7-8,TRBJ2-7,TRBD1,TGTGCCAGCAGCCCGAGGGGGCCTCTCTCCTACGAGCAGTACTTC,CASSPRGPLSYEQYF
-,TRBV28,TRBJ1-2,-,TGTGCCAGCAGCCAAGCCGACAGATACTATGGCTACACCTTC,CASSQADRYYGYTF
-,TRBV7-9,TRBJ1-4,-,TGTGCCAGCAGCTCCTCGGCGGGGGTAACAACTAATGAAAAACTGTTTTTT,CASSSSAGVTTNEKLFF
-,TRBV6-2/TRBV6-3,TRBJ1-1,TRBD1,TGTGCCAGCAGTTGGGAACAGGGGGCGCCGGGCACTGAAGCTTTCTTT,CASSWEQGAPGTEAFF
-,TRBV4-1,TRBJ1-3,TRBD1,TGCGCCAGCAGCTTATTAGGACAGGGGGCCTCTGGAAACACCATATATTTT,CASSLLGQGASGNTIYF
-,TRBV9,TRBJ2-3,TRBD2,TGTGCCAGCAGCGCCCCTGACTGGGCGGGGGGGACAGATACGCAGTATTTT,CASSAPDWAGGTDTQYF
-,TRBV4-2,TRBJ2-7,-,TGTGCCAGCAGCCAAGATTCCGGCAGGAAAAATTACGAGCAGTACTTC,CASSQDSGRKNYEQYF
-,TRBV7-9,TRBJ1-4,-,TGTGCCAGCAGCAGGGACTCCTTCAATGAAAAACTGTTTTTT,CASSRDSFNEKLFF
-,TRBV18,TRBJ1-3,-,TGTGCCAGCTCACCAGGAGCACACTATGGAAACACCATATATTTT,CASSPGAHYGNTIYF
once,TRBV3-1/TRBV3-2,TRBJ1-4,-,TGTGCCAGCAGCCCGTTGCCAGGCAATGAAAAACTGTTTTTT,CASSPLPGNEKLFF
-,TRBV4-1,TRBJ1-2,-,TGCGCCAGCAGCCAGCAGAACTATGGCTACACCTTC,CASSQQNYGYTF
-,TRBV27,TRBJ1-2,-,TGTGCCAGCTCTCGGACTGGACTAAACTATGGCTACACCTTC,CASSRTGLNYGYTF
many,TRBV5-4,TRBJ1-4,TRBD1,TGTGCCAGCAGCGCAGCAGGGACAGGGCATAATGAAAAACTGTTTTTT,CASSAAGTGHNEKLFF
-,TRBV7-2,TRBJ1-3,-,TGTGCCAGCAGACAGGTCCTCTCTGGAAACACCATATATTTT,CASRQVLSGNTIYF
-,TRBV5-1,TRBJ1-1,-,TGCGCCAGCAGCTATGCCTCCGGGGGGAATATCATGAACACTGAAGCTTTCTTT,CASSYASGGNIMNTEAFF
once,TRBV14,TRBJ1-6,-,TGTGCCAGCAGCCAAGGGAACTTAGGGGGTCCCCTCCACTTT,CASSQGNLGGPLHF
-,TRBV4-3,TRBJ2-3,TRBD2,TGCGCCAGCAGCCTCGAGCGGGGATATTACACAGATACGCAGTATTTT,CASSLERGYYTDTQYF